This T cell receptor beta chain was profiled in a study of blood T cell repertoires in COVID-19. Sequencing was performed with immunoSEQ multiplex PCR; in TCRdb, only in-frame clones are kept and a portion is missing. This table holds about 480,000 clones, 89% found once. In the case of this clone: Within the sample, other DNA sequences also encode this same CDR3.

Trimming took 8 bases from V and 3 from J; bases not matched to a gene: 0. This CDR3 comprises 11 residues. From germline, CDR1 is SGHDN and CDR2 FVKESK. The rearrangement joins TRBV14 to TRBJ2-7, with 8 positions matching TRBD1. The sequencing input was peripheral blood. This clonotype was obtained from a man in his late teens or twenties with COVID-19, enrolled during active disease. The CDR3 loop is CASGQGYEQYF. CDR3 nucleotides: TGTGCCAGCGGACAGGGCTACGAGCAGTACTTC.